Listed here are 2 T cell receptor beta chains from one sample, sequenced in a study of cytomegalovirus exposure and HLA in healthy donors. The method was immunoSEQ multiplex PCR; TCRdb's version includes in-frame clones alone and lacks a portion of them. The data contain 200,000 to 250,000 clones, around 78% of them seen just once; the ten biggest clones take up 5.5% to 7%. Sequences were obtained from PBMCs. The receptor set was obtained from a woman younger than 35 in good health and CMV-seronegative.

The chain recombines TRBV4-2 with TRBJ2-1; perhaps TRBD2 as D (5 bases). This CDR3 region has 12 residues. Trimming took off 1 base at V and 10 bases at J, with 8 bases between the two ends. Germline assignment: CDR1 LGHNA and CDR2 YNFKEQ. CDR3 nucleotides: TGTGCCAGCAGCCAAGGGTGGGAGGAGCAGTTCTTC. It translates to CASSQGWEEQFF.

The chain uses TRBV12-2 and TRBJ2-5; no DNA check was done on the table's D call, TRBD2. TRBV12-2 corresponds to a pseudogene. The CDR3 runs 14 residues. Written as DNA, the CDR3 is TGTGCAAGTCGCTTAGGTCCTAGCGGGATTGGGGAGTACTTC. Protein: CASRLGPSGIGEYF.